Listed below are T cell receptor beta chains from one sample, sequenced in a study of T-cell memory formation after mild COVID-19. Each CDR3 protein gets one entry after TCRdb re-called the 5' RACE reads with MiXCR. The data hold 25,000 or so distinct CDR3 sequences, with around 7.2% observed a single time. Material: PBMCs or a T cell subset sorted from them (not recorded which). These receptors all stem from an adult woman who had mild COVID-19 (a few samples of this study predate the infection). Cell type and time point are not known. Both conserved end residues are part of each CDR3. A D gene is named only where the DNA matches it firmly. The size entry is marked missing in some rows and otherwise reads once, few, many or a size class.

>many|TRBV27|TRBD2|TRBJ2-3
CASSSGTSGMEQYF
TGTGCCAGCAGTTCCGGGACTAGCGGAATGGAGCAGTATTTT
>-|TRBV21-1|-|TRBJ2-5
CASSKEGGAGQETQYF
TGTGCCAGCAGCAAAGAAGGGGGCGCGGGCCAAGAGACCCAGTACTTC
>many|TRBV20-1|TRBD2|TRBJ2-1
CSAYGGIDIEQFF
TGCAGTGCATACGGGGGGATCGACATCGAGCAGTTCTTC
>many|TRBV6-2/TRBV6-3|TRBD2|TRBJ2-7
CASNPSGSKSYEQYF
TGTGCCAGCAACCCGAGCGGGAGTAAATCCTACGAGCAGTACTTC
>medium-sized|TRBV7-2|TRBD2|TRBJ2-1
CASSLGRSSGSNEQFF
TGTGCCAGCAGCTTGGGCCGGTCTAGCGGGAGCAATGAGCAGTTCTTC
>-|TRBV29-1|-|TRBJ2-2
CSGGQNYAGELFF
TGCAGCGGCGGACAGAACTACGCCGGGGAGCTGTTTTTT
>-|TRBV30|-|TRBJ1-5
CAWSVYNTRNQPQHF
TGTGCCTGGAGTGTATATAATACTCGCAATCAGCCCCAGCATTTT
>many|TRBV6-2/TRBV6-3|TRBD2|TRBJ2-1
CASSWRLAGARNEQFF
TGTGCCAGCAGTTGGAGACTAGCGGGAGCGCGGAATGAGCAGTTCTTC
>few|TRBV7-3|TRBD2|TRBJ2-1
CASSLGLAGNNEQFF
TGTGCCAGCAGCCTTGGACTAGCGGGGAACAATGAGCAGTTCTTC
>many|TRBV14|TRBD2|TRBJ2-7
CASSRQTGGYEQYF
TGTGCCAGCAGCAGACAGACGGGGGGTTACGAGCAGTACTTC
>many|TRBV12-3/TRBV12-4|-|TRBJ2-1
CASSPVLANEQFF
TGTGCCAGCAGTCCCGTTCTAGCGAATGAGCAGTTCTTC
>-|TRBV12-3/TRBV12-4|TRBD2|TRBJ2-3
CASSGSGGTPFGTDTQYF
TGTGCCAGCAGTGGAAGCGGGGGGACTCCTTTTGGCACAGATACGCAGTATTTT
>many|TRBV7-9|-|TRBJ2-2
CAGGRGRNTGELFF
TGTGCCGGTGGCCGGGGGCGCAACACCGGGGAGCTGTTTTTT
>many|TRBV20-1|-|TRBJ1-1
CSALQGFLAEAFF
TGCAGTGCTCTCCAAGGGTTCCTCGCTGAAGCTTTCTTT
>-|TRBV2|TRBD2|TRBJ2-3
CASSVLAGSTDTQYF
TGTGCCAGCAGTGTGCTAGCGGGGAGCACAGATACGCAGTATTTT
>many|TRBV29-1|-|TRBJ2-7
CSVDRGRAYEQYF
TGCAGCGTTGACAGGGGGAGGGCCTACGAGCAGTACTTC
>many|TRBV29-1|TRBD2|TRBJ2-2
CSVESGGANTGELFF
TGCAGCGTTGAATCGGGGGGAGCGAACACCGGGGAGCTGTTTTTT
>many|TRBV7-2|-|TRBJ2-7
CASSSDLYEQYF
TGTGCCAGCAGCTCGGACCTCTACGAGCAGTACTTC
>many|TRBV20-1|TRBD1|TRBJ2-1
CSALHRDSIYNEQFF
TGCAGTGCCCTCCACCGGGACAGCATCTACAATGAGCAGTTCTTC
>many|TRBV6-1|TRBD2|TRBJ2-1
CASSEGLEGYNEQFF
TGTGCCAGCAGTGAGGGACTAGAGGGCTACAATGAGCAGTTCTTC
>many|TRBV7-8|TRBD1|TRBJ2-7
CASSYLTGTSYEQYF
TGTGCCAGCAGCTATTTGACAGGGACATCCTACGAGCAGTACTTC
>few|TRBV10-3|TRBD1|TRBJ1-2
CAISELGQGRYGYTF
TGTGCCATCAGTGAATTGGGACAGGGAAGGTATGGCTACACCTTC
>many|TRBV5-1|TRBD2|TRBJ2-2
CASSNIREGRTGELFF
TGCGCCAGCAGTAATATACGGGAGGGCCGCACCGGGGAGCTGTTTTTT
>many|TRBV9|-|TRBJ2-7
CASSPRIGGASYEQYF
TGTGCCAGCAGCCCTAGGATAGGGGGGGCCTCCTACGAGCAGTACTTC
>many|TRBV13|TRBD1|TRBJ2-7
CASSPSRTGGLSKSYEQYF
TGTGCCAGCAGCCCCAGTAGGACAGGGGGCTTATCGAAAAGCTACGAGCAGTACTTC
>-|TRBV4-2|TRBD1|TRBJ2-1
CASSPWGTGITRNEQFF
TGTGCCAGCAGCCCCTGGGGGACAGGGATTACTCGGAATGAGCAGTTCTTC
>many|TRBV7-3|-|TRBJ2-2
CASSLRPPGHQNAVELFF
TGTGCCAGCAGCTTACGACCGCCGGGACACCAGAACGCCGTGGAGCTGTTTTTT
>many|TRBV12-3/TRBV12-4|-|TRBJ1-3
CASSWASGNTIYF
TGTGCCAGCAGTTGGGCCTCTGGAAACACCATATATTTT
>many|TRBV29-1|TRBD1|TRBJ1-6
CSVEQGANSPLHF
TGCAGCGTAGAACAGGGGGCGAATTCACCCCTCCACTTT